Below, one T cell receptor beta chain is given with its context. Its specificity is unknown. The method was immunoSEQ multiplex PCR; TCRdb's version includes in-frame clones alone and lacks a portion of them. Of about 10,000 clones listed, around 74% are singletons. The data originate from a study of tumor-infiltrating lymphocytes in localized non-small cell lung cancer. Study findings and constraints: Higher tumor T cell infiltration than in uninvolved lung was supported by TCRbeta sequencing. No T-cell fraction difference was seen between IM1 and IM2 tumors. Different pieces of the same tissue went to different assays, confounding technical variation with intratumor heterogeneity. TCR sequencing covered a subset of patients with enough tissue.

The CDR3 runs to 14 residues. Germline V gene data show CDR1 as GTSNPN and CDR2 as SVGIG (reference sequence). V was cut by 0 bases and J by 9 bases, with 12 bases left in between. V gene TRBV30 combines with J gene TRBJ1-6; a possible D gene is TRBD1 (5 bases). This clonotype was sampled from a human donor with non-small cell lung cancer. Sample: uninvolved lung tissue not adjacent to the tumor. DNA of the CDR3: TGTGCCTGGAGTGTACCAGGGATCGCTTCACCCCTCCACTTT. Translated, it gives CAWSVPGIASPLHF. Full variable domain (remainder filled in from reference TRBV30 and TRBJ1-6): SQTIHQWPATLVQPVGSPLSLECTVEGTSNPNLYWYRQAAGRGLQLLFYSVGIGQISSEVPQNLSASRPQDRQFILSSKKLLLSDSGFYLCAWSVPGIASPLHFGNGTRLTVT.